The TCR beta chain under discussion was sequenced for a study of T-cell memory formation after mild COVID-19. This CDR3 is 19 amino acids long. The V segment lost 2 bases and the J segment 0 bases; nucleotides outside the gene matches: 11. Germline V gives CDR1 SGHAT, CDR2 FQNNGV. Each CDR3 protein is one row after TCRdb ran MiXCR on the 5' RACE reads. The sample includes 250,000 to 350,000 distinct CDR3 sequences, less than 20% of them seen just once. This chain uses TRBV11-2 with TRBJ2-1; TRBD2 matches 9 bases. The specimen was PBMCs or a T cell subset sorted from them (not recorded which). The sequence was collected from a man aged 18 to 35 who had mild COVID-19 (a few samples of this study predate the infection). Cell type and time point are not known. The CDR3 loop is CASSLNGASGASSYNEQFF. CDR3 DNA: TGTGCCAGCAGCTTAAATGGGGCTAGCGGGGCGAGCTCCTACAATGAGCAGTTCTTC.